Sequencing of this T cell receptor (beta chain) was carried out in a study of T cells in localized non-small cell lung cancer (TCRdb year 2020). Study-level background: The study analyzed T cell repertoires of hundreds of early-stage NSCLC patients, comparing tumors and uninvolved tumor-adjacent lungs. A mean age of approximately 70 years was recorded for the NSCLC patients, of whom 120 to 150 were male and 95 to 110 were female. The cohort was made up of 200 to 250 treatment-naive NSCLC patients whose localized lung tumors had been resected. General conclusions and limits of the study: Multi-region tumor sequencing was not performed, so intratumor heterogeneity could not be excluded. Since the design was exploratory, TCR variables were selected using unadjusted p-values with no false-discovery rate correction. Longer overall survival was associated with higher T cell density in blood, whereas shorter survival was associated with higher clonality in adjacent lung. Of the top 100 tumor clones, a median of roughly 56 were detected in paired uninvolved adjacent lung; about 28 were also among that lung's top 100. Uninvolved tumor-adjacent lung showed the highest T cell clonality, higher than tumor, which suggests more focused antigenic responses in the uninvolved tumor-adjacent lung.

TCR beta CDR3 regions were sequenced from DNA using the immunoSEQ Assay. Per the source publication's procedure: T cell density was computed as TCR beta template counts normalized to usable DNA estimated by amplifying housekeeping genes. Richness was estimated with the preseqR package, extrapolating to 400,000 templates for PBMC samples and 120,000 templates for tissue samples. Clonality was calculated as one minus Pielou's evenness. Tissue-enriched TCRs were identified by differential abundance testing using productive amino-acid clonotypes, minimum total count 5 and alpha 0.1. Repertoire overlap between compartments was quantified with the Jaccard Index and Morisita Overlap Index. GLIPH grouped TCR beta CDR3s together with public tetramer-defined viral CDR3s, and a viral motif had to include at least three viral sequences and also show V-gene enrichment. TCRdb retrieved this table from immuneACCESS and kept in-frame rearrangements only. Not all clones are present; in checked studies, unresolved V genes account for under half, and no reason is known for the remainder. That table gives V, J and clone size, and the DNA gave D and trimming. The sample records 72,000 or so clones, about 83% of which are singletons. Together, the top ten hold approximately 15% of the sample.

Comment on this clone: The target of this receptor is not known. No base qualities exist here, and no much larger clone lies one base off it. Additional DNA sequences in this sample encode the identical CDR3.

At diagnosis, peripheral blood, uninvolved tumor-adjacent lung and tumor were collected and stored as a combination of fresh-frozen and FFPE material. Blood samples were analyzed as peripheral blood mononuclear cells for TCR repertoire profiling. CDR1 is given as SGDLS and CDR2 as YYNGEE, both from the germline V gene. The CDR3, cysteine through phenylalanine, is 13 amino acids long. The DNA shown is the 39-base CDR3, in frame from base 1. V is reduced by 1 base and J by 1 base, leaving a spacing of 5 bases between them. The sequence was collected from a female donor at least 60 years old with stage I lung adenocarcinoma. The sample here was peripheral blood, taken before any cancer treatment. The sequence is built from TRBV9 and TRBJ2-5; the D gene cannot be resolved reliably. The CDR3 reads as follows: CASSVSSQETQYF. The DNA is TGTGCCAGCAGCGTATCCAGCCAAGAGACCCAGTACTTC.